This T cell receptor (beta chain) was sequenced for a study of cytomegalovirus exposure and HLA in healthy donors. Findings and limits, study-wide: Within the data, a cluster of highly shared sequence variants was likely a sequencing artifact. A later analysis revealed that TCR association rates differed between HLA loci, peaking at DRB1 and bottoming out at HLA-C. Association of a missense DCLRE1C variant with TCR beta V- and J-gene trimming was reported in a later analysis.

From germline, CDR1 is SGHDT and CDR2 YYEEEE. The CDR3 extends over 16 amino acids. Losses at the gene ends were 5 bases for V and 7 bases for J; bases not matched to a gene: 12. In the PCR, 60 Vbeta and 13 Jbeta primers were used. Assay used: immunoSEQ multiplex PCR; TCRdb lists only in-frame clones, some missing. The sample lists 200,000 or so clones, over 60% occurring once. Comments on this clone: Its antigen is undetermined.

Sequenced sample: PBMCs. The V and J genes are TRBV5-6 and TRBJ1-2; TRBD1 aligns across 12 bases. The clonotype originates from a middle-aged man in good health and CMV-seronegative. In DNA, the CDR3 is TGTGCCAGCAGTTCCGGGACAGGGGGCGCTTGGAGTGGCTACACCTTC. This codes for CASSSGTGGAWSGYTF. The full variable domain, in which reference TRBV5-6 and TRBJ1-2 provide the parts outside the CDR3, is DAGVTQSPTHLIKTRGQQVTLRCSPKSGHDTVSWYQQALGQGPQFIFQYYEEEERQRGNFPDRFSGHQFPNYSSELNVNALLLGDSALYLCASSSGTGGAWSGYTFGSGTRLTVV.